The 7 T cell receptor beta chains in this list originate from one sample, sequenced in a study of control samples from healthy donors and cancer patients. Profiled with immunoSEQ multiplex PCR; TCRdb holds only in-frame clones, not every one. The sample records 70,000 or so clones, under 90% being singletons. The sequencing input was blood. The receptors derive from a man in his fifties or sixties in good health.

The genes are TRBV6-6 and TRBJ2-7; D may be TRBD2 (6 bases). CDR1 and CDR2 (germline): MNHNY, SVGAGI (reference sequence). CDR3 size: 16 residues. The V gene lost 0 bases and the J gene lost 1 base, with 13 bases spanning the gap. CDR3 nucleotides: TGTGCCAGCAGTTACTCGAAGTATCGGGAGTCCTACGAGCAGTACTTC. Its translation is CASSYSKYRESYEQYF.

CDR3 in DNA: TGTGCCAGCAGTGTGCCGGGGGGCATGAACTATGGCTACACCTTC. Its translation is CASSVPGGMNYGYTF. This sequence joins TRBV6-2 or TRBV6-3 and TRBJ1-2, with a tentative D call TRBD1 (6 bases). The CDR3 extends over 15 amino acids. Germline values: CDR1 MNHEY, CDR2 SVGEGT. V was shortened by 5 bases and J by 2 bases, with 15 bases between the two germline ends.

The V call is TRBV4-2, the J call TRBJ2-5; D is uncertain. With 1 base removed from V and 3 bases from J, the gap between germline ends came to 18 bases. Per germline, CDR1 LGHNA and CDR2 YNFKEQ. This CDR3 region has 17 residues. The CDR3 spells CASSQVLTDPSKETQYF. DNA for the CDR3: TGTGCCAGCAGCCAAGTTTTGACCGATCCATCGAAAGAGACCCAGTACTTC.

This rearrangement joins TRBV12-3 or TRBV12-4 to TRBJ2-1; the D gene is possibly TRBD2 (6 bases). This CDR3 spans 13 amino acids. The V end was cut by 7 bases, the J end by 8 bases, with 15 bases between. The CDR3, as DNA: TGTGCCAGCATACCCCGGGGGAGCCATGAGCAGTTCTTC. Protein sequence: CASIPRGSHEQFF.

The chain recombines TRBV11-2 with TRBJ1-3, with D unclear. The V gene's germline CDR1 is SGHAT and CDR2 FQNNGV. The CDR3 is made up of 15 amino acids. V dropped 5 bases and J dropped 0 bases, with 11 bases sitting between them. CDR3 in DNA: TGTGCCAGCAGCCCACAGCCACTCTCTGGAAACACCATATATTTT. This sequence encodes CASSPQPLSGNTIYF.

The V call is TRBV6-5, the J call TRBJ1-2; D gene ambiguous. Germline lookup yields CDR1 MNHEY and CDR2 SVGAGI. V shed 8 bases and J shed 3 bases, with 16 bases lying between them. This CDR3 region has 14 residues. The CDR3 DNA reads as TGTGCCAGCTCCTCAACGGGAGGCGACTATGGCTACACCTTC. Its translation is CASSSTGGDYGYTF.

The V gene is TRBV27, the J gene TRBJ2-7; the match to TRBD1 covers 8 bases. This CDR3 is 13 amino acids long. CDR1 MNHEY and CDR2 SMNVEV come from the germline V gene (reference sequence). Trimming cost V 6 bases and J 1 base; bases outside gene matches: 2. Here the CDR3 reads CASSRGPSYEQYF. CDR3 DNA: TGTGCCAGCAGCAGGGGGCCATCCTACGAGCAGTACTTC.